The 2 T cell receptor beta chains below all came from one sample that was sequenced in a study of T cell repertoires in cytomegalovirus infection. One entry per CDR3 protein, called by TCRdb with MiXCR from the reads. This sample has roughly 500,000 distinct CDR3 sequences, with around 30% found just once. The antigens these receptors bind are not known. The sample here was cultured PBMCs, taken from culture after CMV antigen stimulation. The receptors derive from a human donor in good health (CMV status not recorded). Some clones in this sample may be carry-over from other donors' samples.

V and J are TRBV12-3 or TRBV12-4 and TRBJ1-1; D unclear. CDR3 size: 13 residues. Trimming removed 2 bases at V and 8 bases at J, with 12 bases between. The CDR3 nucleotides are TGTGCCAGCAGTTTATCTGGGGAGGCGGAAGCTTTCTTT. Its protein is CASSLSGEAEAFF.

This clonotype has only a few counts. The CDR3 loop reads CASSAGGTQPQHF. CDR3 nucleotide sequence: TGTGCCAGTAGCGCCGGGGGGACTCAGCCCCAGCATTTT. The V gene is TRBV19, the J gene TRBJ1-5, with a weak D call TRBD1 (5 bases). The CDR3 extends over 13 amino acids. Germline CDR1 and CDR2: LNHDA and SQIVND (reference sequence). Trimming pared 6 bases from V and 6 bases from J, leaving 12 bases between. The whole variable domain, remainder taken from reference TRBV19 and TRBJ1-5, is DGGITQSPKYLFRKEGQNVTLSCEQNLNHDAMYWYRQDPGQGLRLIYYSQIVNDFQKGDIAEGYSVSREKKESFPLTVTSAQKNPTAFYLCASSAGGTQPQHFGDGTRLSIL.